This entry lists 14 T cell receptor beta chains sequenced from one sample in a study of T cell repertoires in cytomegalovirus infection. TCRdb ran MiXCR on the reads and lists one entry per CDR3 protein. The profile shows about 830,000 distinct CDR3 sequences, approximately 32% of them singletons. These TCRs are of unknown antigen specificity. This specimen was cultured CD8+ T cells from PBMCs, taken from culture after CMV antigen stimulation. These receptors were collected from a human donor in good health (CMV status not recorded). Some clones in this sample may be carry-over from other donors' samples.

The gene calls are TRBV6-5 and TRBJ1-2, with D possibly matching TRBD1 (5 bases). The CDR3 length is 15 residues. Germline V gives CDR1 MNHEY, CDR2 SVGAGI. V was cut by 0 bases and J by 8 bases, with 16 bases left in between. CDR3 sequence (DNA): TGTGCCAGCAGTTACTCGGGGACTAATCCGGTGGGCTACACCTTC. Translated: CASSYSGTNPVGYTF.

The CDR3 DNA reads as TGTGCCAGCAAAAACAGGGGGGGCAATCAGCCCCAGCATTTT. Translated: CASKNRGGNQPQHF. The rearrangement uses TRBV6-5 and TRBJ1-5, with TRBD1 matching over 8 bases. CDR1 and CDR2 (germline): MNHEY, SVGAGI. The CDR3 contains 14 residues. V shed 7 bases and J 2 bases; nucleotides not matched to a gene: 4.

This clonotype was detected only a few times. This chain uses TRBV27 with TRBJ1-1; D uncertain. V was cut by 4 bases and J by 6 bases, with 6 bases left in between. The CDR3 totals 11 residues. Germline CDR1 and CDR2: MNHEY and SMNVEV (reference sequence). The chain's CDR3 is CASSSSAEAFF. CDR3 DNA sequence: TGTGCCAGCAGTTCAAGCGCTGAAGCTTTCTTT.

V usage is TRBV5-1 and J usage is TRBJ1-6, with a possible D match to TRBD1 (5 bases). The CDR3 is 16 amino acids. CDR1 is SGHRS and CDR2 is YFSETQ in the germline V gene. Trimming took 4 bases from V and 0 from J, leaving 11 bases between them. The CDR3 is CASSTRQSSYNSPLHF. DNA of the CDR3: TGCGCCAGCAGCACTCGACAGAGCTCCTATAATTCACCCCTCCACTTT.

V is TRBV28 and J is TRBJ1-2; D not resolved. Germline lookup yields CDR1 MDHEN and CDR2 SYDVKM. The germline V and J ends were trimmed by 8 bases and 3 bases, with 10 bases remaining between them. The CDR3 has 12 amino acids. The CDR3, as DNA: TGTGCCAGCCTGAGATCGGACTATGGCTACACCTTC. It specifies CASLRSDYGYTF.

This clonotype occurred a few times. The CDR3 reads CASRWESSYNSPLHF. The CDR3 nucleotides read TGTGCCAGCAGGTGGGAAAGCTCCTATAATTCACCCCTCCACTTT. The genes are TRBV6-1 and TRBJ1-6, with no clear D. Germline V gene data show CDR1 as MNHNS and CDR2 as SASEGT. The CDR3 has 15 amino acids. V was shortened by 6 bases and J by 0 bases, with 9 bases between the two germline ends.

This clonotype was detected many times. The rearrangement joins TRBV7-9 to TRBJ2-3; 13 bases are a match to TRBD2. This CDR3 spans 15 amino acids. Germline V gene sequence: CDR1 SEHNR, CDR2 FQNEAQ (reference sequence). The V and J ends lost 5 bases and 5 bases, in that order; junction bases with no gene match: 4. The CDR3: CASSPGLAGEDTQYF. The CDR3 nucleotides read TGTGCCAGCAGCCCCGGACTAGCGGGGGAAGATACGCAGTATTTT. The full variable domain, with the rest looked up from reference TRBV7-9 and TRBJ2-3, is DTGVSQNPRHKITKRGQNVTFRCDPISEHNRLYWYRQTLGQGPEFLTYFQNEAQLEKSRLLSDRFSAERPKGSFSTLEIQRTEQGDSAMYLCASSPGLAGEDTQYFGPGTRLTVL.

The table lists this clonotype with a few counts. V is TRBV5-1 and J is TRBJ1-2, with D possibly matching TRBD1 (6 bases). V shed 4 bases and J shed 6 bases, with 13 bases lying between them. The CDR3 is 13 residues long. The germline gives CDR1 SGHRS, CDR2 YFSETQ. CDR3 sequence reads: CASSRGGPDGYTF. CDR3 nucleotides: TGCGCCAGCAGCAGAGGGGGTCCGGATGGCTACACCTTC.

A few counts support this clonotype. The J gene is TRBJ2-3, the V gene TRBV27; D call uncertain. CDR1 MNHEY and CDR2 SMNVEV come from the germline V gene (reference sequence). The CDR3 is 17 residues long. Deletions cut 1 base from V and 6 bases from J, with 20 bases between. The CDR3 protein is CASSLLVSPRVKDTQYF. The CDR3 DNA follows: TGTGCCAGCAGTTTATTAGTGTCGCCCCGGGTTAAGGATACGCAGTATTTT.

This chain joins TRBV10-3 and TRBJ2-7, with unresolved D. The V and J ends lost 4 bases and 2 bases respectively, with 18 bases between them. Per the germline V gene, CDR1 is ENHRY and CDR2 is SYGVKD. This CDR3 contains 16 residues. DNA for the CDR3: TGTGCCATCAGTGTCTCGGTCCCTATAAGGCCCTACGAGCAGTACGTC. Translated, it gives CAISVSVPIRPYEQYV.

This clonotype has more than one count but fewer than ten. The genes are TRBV15 and TRBJ2-2; D is possibly TRBD1 (5 bases). Germline CDR1 is LNHNV and CDR2 is YYDKDF (reference sequence). This CDR3 spans 14 amino acids. Trimming removed 0 bases at V and 4 bases at J, with 6 bases between. The CDR3 here is CATSRDRGTGELFF. In DNA form, the CDR3 reads TGTGCCACCAGCAGAGATAGGGGCACCGGGGAGCTGTTTTTT.

V gene TRBV5-1 combines with J gene TRBJ2-3; 14 bases fit TRBD2. V dropped 4 bases and J dropped 4; count of bases not matched to a gene: 8. CDR1 is SGHRS and CDR2 is YFSETQ in the germline V gene. The CDR3 contains 17 residues. The CDR3 reads CASSPRLAGGASDTQYF. In nucleotides, the CDR3 is TGCGCCAGCAGCCCCAGACTAGCGGGGGGGGCATCAGATACGCAGTATTTT. Full variable domain (outside the CDR3, taken from reference TRBV5-1 and TRBJ2-3): KAGVTQTPRYLIKTRGQQVTLSCSPISGHRSVSWYQQTPGQGLQFLFEYFSETQRNKGNFPGRFSGRQFSNSRSEMNVSTLELGDSALYLCASSPRLAGGASDTQYFGPGTRLTVL.

The chain recombines TRBV27 with TRBJ1-5; a weak D match, TRBD1 (5 bases). The V gene lost 6 bases and the J gene lost 0 bases, with 12 bases spanning the gap. The CDR3 consists of 15 residues. Germline CDR1 reads MNHEY; CDR2 reads SMNVEV (reference sequence). The CDR3 region is CASSLSTVSNQPQHF. The CDR3 region has the DNA TGTGCCAGCAGCCTTTCGACAGTTAGCAATCAGCCCCAGCATTTT.

This chain links TRBV27 with TRBJ1-1, with D maybe TRBD1 (6 bases). V dropped 4 bases and J dropped 2 bases, with 11 bases sitting between them. CDR1 is MNHEY and CDR2 is SMNVEV in the germline V gene (reference sequence). The CDR3 spans 14 residues. The CDR3 DNA is TGTGCCAGCAGTTACAGGGCTATTAACACTGAAGCTTTCTTT. Translated, it gives CASSYRAINTEAFF.